These 9 T cell receptor beta chains came from one sample sequenced in a study of neurological immune-mediated disorders. A single record per CDR3 protein comes from TCRdb applying MiXCR to the 5' RACE reads. The profile covers some 27,000 distinct CDR3 sequences, with just over 6.5% appearing a single time and roughly 8.5% taken by the ten largest. The sample taken for sequencing was PBMCs. The receptors originated from a woman between 50 and 59 years old in good health.

This clonotype was seen many times. The chain joins TRBV29-1 to TRBJ1-2; 8 nucleotides match TRBD1. The length of the CDR3 is 13 residues. J gave up 8 bases and V 6 bases, and 11 bases lay outside the gene matches. Germline values: CDR1 SQVTM, CDR2 ANQGSEA. CDR3 residues: CSVVGQGAAGYTF. The CDR3 coding sequence is TGCAGCGTAGTAGGACAGGGCGCGGCGGGCTACACCTTC.

This clonotype showed up many times. This chain links TRBV14 with TRBJ1-3; perhaps TRBD1 as D (5 bases). V lost 4 bases, J lost 3 bases, and 16 bases lay in between. The CDR3 covers 16 residues. CDR1 is SGHDN, CDR2 FVKESK, per germline. The CDR3 DNA sequence: TGTGCCAGCAGCCTGACGGGCAGGGTCTATGGAAACACCATATATTTT. Protein product: CASSLTGRVYGNTIYF.

This clonotype came up many times. The chain is built from TRBV20-1 and TRBJ2-3; possibly TRBD1 for D (7 bases). Germline V CDR1 and CDR2: DFQATT, SNEGSKA (reference sequence). The CDR3 consists of 12 residues. DNA for the CDR3: TGCAGCGGAGGGGGCGGCACAGATACGCAGTATTTT. Translating it yields CSGGGGTDTQYF.

The table lists this clonotype with many counts. V gene TRBV28 combines with J gene TRBJ1-1; D call uncertain. The ends were cut back, 6 bases at V and 6 bases at J, with 14 bases in the middle. CDR3 size: 13 residues. Germline CDR1 reads MDHEN; CDR2 reads SYDVKM. DNA of the CDR3: TGTGCCAGCAGCTACTACTTGGAATCTGAAGCTTTCTTT. This translates into CASSYYLESEAFF.

This clonotype showed up many times. The chain joins TRBV20-1 to TRBJ2-3, with 7 bases identical to TRBD1. From germline, CDR1 is DFQATT and CDR2 SNEGSKA (reference sequence). CDR3 length equals 13 residues. V trimming: 0 bases; J trimming: 6 bases; junction bases outside the gene matches: 3. The CDR3 DNA sequence: TGCAGTGCTAGAGATAAGGGGGCCGATACGCAGTATTTT. Its protein product is CSARDKGADTQYF.

Regarding this clonotype: The junction departs from germline at one end; a sequencing error may be responsible. The J gene is TRBJ2-3, the V gene TRBV20-1, with 7 bases that match TRBD2. The germline V gene encodes CDR1 DFQATT and CDR2 SNEGSKA (reference sequence). The CDR3 runs 12 residues. The CDR3 here is CSAGGGADTQYF. CDR3 DNA: TGCAGTGCTGGGGGAGGGGCAGATACGCAATATTTT.

This clonotype showed up many times. The rearrangement uses TRBV27 and TRBJ1-1, with a tentative D call TRBD1 (6 bases). Germline V gene data show CDR1 as MNHEY and CDR2 as SMNVEV (reference sequence). The germline V and J ends were trimmed by 6 bases and 5 bases, with 16 bases remaining between them. CDR3 length: 14 residues. CDR3 amino acids: CASSRPGQGTEAFF. CDR3 coding DNA: TGTGCCAGCAGCCGCCCGGGGCAGGGGACTGAAGCTTTCTTT.

In this sample, this clonotype is medium-sized (0.01 to 0.1%). This rearrangement joins TRBV5-6 to TRBJ2-3; no definite D call. There are 13 residues in the CDR3. The V gene lost 2 bases and the J gene lost 2 bases, with 6 bases spanning the gap. Germline-derived CDR1 and CDR2 are SGHDT and YYEEEE. The CDR3 region has the DNA TGTGCCAGCAGCTTCCCCTCCACAGATACGCAGTATTTT. Translated: CASSFPSTDTQYF.

This clonotype has at least ten counts. This chain uses TRBV12-3 or TRBV12-4 with TRBJ1-1; D gene unclear. Trimming stripped 6 bases from V and 0 bases from J, with 5 bases between. The CDR3 covers 12 residues. The CDR3 DNA reads TGTGCCAGCAGGCTCATGAACACTGAAGCTTTCTTT. Amino acid sequence: CASRLMNTEAFF.